The table lists the clone carrying this T cell receptor (beta chain) with a count of one. The entry originates in a study of Graves' ophthalmopathy and Graves' hyperthyroidism. Scientists amplified the TCR beta CDR3 regions from RNA transcripts. RT-PCR in the first round used HTBI primers; a second-round multiplex PCR followed. One entry per CDR3 protein, called by TCRdb with MiXCR from the multiplex PCR reads. The table shows hundreds of thousands of distinct CDR3 sequences, with 20% to 25% occurring only once. The CDR3 spans 14 residues. J was trimmed by 5 bases and V by 5 bases; bases with no gene match: 8. CDR1 is LNHNV, CDR2 YYDKDF, per germline (reference sequence).

Sequencing was carried out using peripheral blood. The TCR was taken from a woman younger than 35 with stable Graves' hyperthyroidism. Some clones in this sample may be carry-over from other donors' samples. The chain joins TRBV15 to TRBJ2-7; the match to TRBD1 covers 8 bases. CDR3 DNA: TGTGCCACCAGCCTTAGACAGGGGCTAGACGAGCAGTACTTC. Translation gives CATSLRQGLDEQYF.